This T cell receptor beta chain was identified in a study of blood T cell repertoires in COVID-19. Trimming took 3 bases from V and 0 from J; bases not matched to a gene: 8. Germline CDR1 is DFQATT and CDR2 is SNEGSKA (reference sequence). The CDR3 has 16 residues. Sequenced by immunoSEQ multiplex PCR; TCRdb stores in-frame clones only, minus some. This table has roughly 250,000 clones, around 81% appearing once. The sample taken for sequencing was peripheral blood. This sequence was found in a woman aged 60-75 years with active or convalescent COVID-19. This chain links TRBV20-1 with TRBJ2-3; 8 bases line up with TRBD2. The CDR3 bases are TGCAGTGCTAGTCAAAGCGGGGGAGGGAGCACAGATACGCAGTATTTT. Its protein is CSASQSGGGSTDTQYF.